This TCR beta chain was identified in a study of breast tumors, draining lymph nodes, adjacent tissues. Study-wide results and caveats: Findings are consistent with lymph node origin and intratumoral expansion of most tumor T cells. Compared with lymph nodes, tumors were less diverse; compared with nontumor tissue, more.

TCRdb recomputed calls from the multiplex PCR reads with MiXCR, one row per CDR3 protein. Here the sample spans around 150,000 distinct CDR3 sequences, 20% to 25% being singletons. Axillary draining lymph nodes of breast cancer patients supplied the node samples. As to this clonotype: Its specificity is not known. This may come from a read error, since a much larger clone is one base off.

CDR1 SQVTM and CDR2 ANQGSEA come from the germline V gene. The CDR3 extends over 14 amino acids. The TCR comes from a female donor with breast cancer. Some clones in this sample may be carry-over from other donors' samples. The V call is TRBV29-1, the J call TRBJ2-2, with TRBD1 identical over 10 bases. Sequencing was carried out using axillary lymph node tissue. The CDR3 DNA follows: TGCAGCGCCGGACAGGGGGATAGGACCGGGGAGCCGTTTTTT. It encodes CSAGQGDRTGEPFF.